The rows below give T cell receptor beta chains drawn from one sample of a study of shared clonotypes between healthy human individuals. Assay used: immunoSEQ multiplex PCR; TCRdb lists only in-frame clones, some missing. This table holds roughly 2 million clones, around 95% found once. The material sequenced was naive CD4+ T cells sorted from blood. Receptor source: a man aged 18 to 30 in good health. CDR3s include the opening cysteine and the closing phenylalanine or tryptophan. Each record gives: CDR3 protein, CDR3 DNA, D gene, J gene, V gene, clone size. D genes are given only for firm matches. Where a row states a size, it is once, few, many or the class of an expanded clone; other rows omit it.

CDR3aa: CASRNQGARNYGYTF
CDR3nt: TGTGCCAGCAGGAACCAGGGGGCGAGGAACTATGGCTACACCTTC
d_gene: TRBD1
j_gene: TRBJ1-2
v_gene: TRBV6-1
abundance: NA

CDR3aa: CASSDSGREAFF
CDR3nt: TGTGCCAGCAGTGACTCAGGCCGCGAAGCTTTCTTT
d_gene: NA
j_gene: TRBJ1-1
v_gene: TRBV2
abundance: NA

CDR3aa: CASSILDSYQPQHF
CDR3nt: TGTGCCAGCAGTATATTGGACAGTTATCAGCCCCAGCATTTT
d_gene: NA
j_gene: TRBJ1-5
v_gene: TRBV6-6
abundance: NA

CDR3aa: CATMTGYGNQPQHF
CDR3nt: TGTGCCACCATGACAGGGTATGGAAATCAGCCCCAGCATTTT
d_gene: TRBD1
j_gene: TRBJ1-5
v_gene: TRBV6-1
abundance: NA

CDR3aa: CAGGGYTF
CDR3nt: TGTGCCGGAGGAGGCTACACCTTC
d_gene: NA
j_gene: TRBJ1-2
v_gene: TRBV21-1
abundance: NA

CDR3aa: CASSRGGLAGARETQYF
CDR3nt: TGTGCCAGCAGCAGGGGGGGACTAGCGGGAGCACGGGAGACCCAGTACTTC
d_gene: TRBD2
j_gene: TRBJ2-5
v_gene: TRBV7-2
abundance: NA

CDR3aa: CASSGRQDYNEQFF
CDR3nt: TGTGCCAGCAGTGGGCGCCAGGACTACAATGAGCAGTTCTTC
d_gene: NA
j_gene: TRBJ2-1
v_gene: TRBV2
abundance: NA

CDR3aa: CASSLDGLANNEQFF
CDR3nt: TGCGCCAGCAGCTTGGACGGACTAGCCAACAATGAGCAGTTCTTC
d_gene: TRBD2
j_gene: TRBJ2-1
v_gene: TRBV5-1
abundance: NA

CDR3aa: CASSLSTSGRVYEQYF
CDR3nt: TGTGCCAGCAGTTTATCGACTAGCGGGAGGGTTTACGAGCAGTACTTC
d_gene: TRBD2
j_gene: TRBJ2-7
v_gene: TRBV27
abundance: once

CDR3aa: CASSPPAGTSTDTQYF
CDR3nt: TGTGCCAGCTCACCACCGGCAGGAACAAGCACAGATACGCAGTATTTT
d_gene: NA
j_gene: TRBJ2-3
v_gene: TRBV18
abundance: NA

CDR3aa: CASSYGRDNGYTF
CDR3nt: TGTGCCAGCAGTTATGGCAGAGATAATGGCTACACCTTC
d_gene: NA
j_gene: TRBJ1-2
v_gene: TRBV6-6
abundance: NA

CDR3aa: CASSHFDARDEKLFF
CDR3nt: TGTGCCAGCAGCCATTTCGATGCTAGGGATGAAAAACTGTTTTTT
d_gene: NA
j_gene: TRBJ1-4
v_gene: TRBV13
abundance: NA

CDR3aa: CASSLASRPREQFF
CDR3nt: TGCGCCAGCAGCTTGGCGTCTAGGCCCCGTGAGCAGTTCTTC
d_gene: NA
j_gene: TRBJ2-1
v_gene: TRBV5-1
abundance: NA

CDR3aa: CASSTGPTDTQYF
CDR3nt: TGTGCCAGCAGTACGGGCCCCACAGATACGCAGTATTTT
d_gene: NA
j_gene: TRBJ2-3
v_gene: TRBV9
abundance: NA

CDR3aa: CASQGNEQFF
CDR3nt: TGTGCCAGTCAGGGGAATGAGCAGTTCTTC
d_gene: NA
j_gene: TRBJ2-1
v_gene: TRBV19
abundance: NA

CDR3aa: CASSAGQGHGYTF
CDR3nt: TGTGCCAGCAGCGCCGGACAGGGCCATGGCTACACCTTC
d_gene: TRBD1
j_gene: TRBJ1-2
v_gene: TRBV9
abundance: NA

CDR3aa: CASSPGQGNYGYTF
CDR3nt: TGCGCCAGCAGTCCAGGACAGGGCAACTATGGCTACACCTTC
d_gene: TRBD1
j_gene: TRBJ1-2
v_gene: TRBV4-3
abundance: NA

CDR3aa: CASSWGETQYF
CDR3nt: TGTGCCAGCAGCTGGGGGGAGACCCAGTACTTC
d_gene: NA
j_gene: TRBJ2-5
v_gene: TRBV2
abundance: NA

CDR3aa: CASSQGFTYEQYF
CDR3nt: TGCGCCAGCAGCCAGGGCTTTACCTACGAGCAGTACTTC
d_gene: NA
j_gene: TRBJ2-7
v_gene: TRBV5-1
abundance: NA

CDR3aa: CASSLGGQRDNEQFF
CDR3nt: TGTGCCAGCAGCTTAGGGGGACAGCGCGACAATGAGCAGTTCTTC
d_gene: TRBD1
j_gene: TRBJ2-1
v_gene: TRBV11-3
abundance: NA

CDR3aa: CASSVAPGNYNEQFF
CDR3nt: TGTGCCAGCAGCGTGGCCCCGGGAAACTACAATGAGCAGTTCTTC
d_gene: NA
j_gene: TRBJ2-1
v_gene: TRBV9
abundance: many

CDR3aa: CASSIDRHRPPHSLREQYF
CDR3nt: TGTGCCAGTAGTATAGATCGACACAGGCCACCCCACTCTTTAAGAGAGCAGTACTTC
d_gene: NA
j_gene: TRBJ2-7
v_gene: TRBV19
abundance: NA

CDR3aa: CASSPQGIIYEQYF
CDR3nt: TGTGCCAGCTCTCCCCAGGGGATCATCTACGAGCAGTACTTC
d_gene: NA
j_gene: TRBJ2-7
v_gene: TRBV18
abundance: NA

CDR3aa: CASSLDSNYGYTF
CDR3nt: TGTGCCAGCAGTTTAGACAGTAACTATGGCTACACCTTC
d_gene: NA
j_gene: TRBJ1-2
v_gene: TRBV27
abundance: NA

CDR3aa: CASSLGGQSSYNSPLHF
CDR3nt: TGTGCCAGCAGCTTGGGGGGACAGAGCTCCTATAATTCACCCCTCCACTTT
d_gene: TRBD1
j_gene: TRBJ1-6
v_gene: TRBV5-8
abundance: NA

CDR3aa: CASSSTGSLAGNTIYF
CDR3nt: TGTGCCAGCAGTTCGACAGGGTCCCTCGCTGGAAACACCATATATTTT
d_gene: TRBD1
j_gene: TRBJ1-3
v_gene: TRBV7-2
abundance: NA

CDR3aa: CASSTDRGGEQYF
CDR3nt: TGTGCCAGCAGCACCGACAGGGGTGGCGAGCAGTACTTC
d_gene: TRBD1
j_gene: TRBJ2-7
v_gene: TRBV11-3
abundance: NA

CDR3aa: CASSSGQVRYTGELFF
CDR3nt: TGTGCCAGCAGCTCAGGACAGGTTCGGTACACCGGGGAGCTGTTTTTT
d_gene: TRBD1
j_gene: TRBJ2-2
v_gene: TRBV5-4
abundance: NA

CDR3aa: CASSPPGYNEQFF
CDR3nt: TGTGCCAGCTCACCCCCGGGGTACAATGAGCAGTTCTTC
d_gene: NA
j_gene: TRBJ2-1
v_gene: TRBV18
abundance: NA

CDR3aa: CASSDIRVGQETQYF
CDR3nt: TGTGCCAGCAGTGATATCAGGGTTGGCCAAGAGACCCAGTACTTC
d_gene: NA
j_gene: TRBJ2-5
v_gene: TRBV27
abundance: NA

CDR3aa: CAAGAGGFSYNEQFF
CDR3nt: TGTGCCGCCGGGGCCGGGGGGTTTAGTTACAATGAGCAGTTCTTC
d_gene: TRBD2
j_gene: TRBJ2-1
v_gene: TRBV6-1
abundance: NA

CDR3aa: CASSPPGINEQYF
CDR3nt: TGTGCCAGCTCACCACCAGGGATCAACGAGCAGTACTTC
d_gene: NA
j_gene: TRBJ2-7
v_gene: TRBV18
abundance: few

CDR3aa: CASTVWGEKLFF
CDR3nt: TGTGCCAGCACCGTGTGGGGAGAAAAACTGTTTTTT
d_gene: NA
j_gene: TRBJ1-4
v_gene: TRBV2
abundance: NA

CDR3aa: CASSDSLWETQYF
CDR3nt: TGCGCCAGCAGTGACTCCCTTTGGGAGACCCAGTACTTC
d_gene: NA
j_gene: TRBJ2-5
v_gene: TRBV10-2
abundance: NA

CDR3aa: CASTTGNVKNTEAFF
CDR3nt: TGTGCCAGTACCACAGGGAATGTAAAGAACACTGAAGCTTTCTTT
d_gene: NA
j_gene: TRBJ1-1
v_gene: TRBV19
abundance: NA

CDR3aa: CASSPAAGGNTIYF
CDR3nt: TGTGCCAGCAGTCCCGCAGCTGGGGGAAACACCATATATTTT
d_gene: NA
j_gene: TRBJ1-3
v_gene: TRBV6-5
abundance: NA

CDR3aa: CAWSAGSGDTGELFF
CDR3nt: TGTGCCTGGAGTGCAGGGTCAGGGGACACCGGGGAGCTGTTTTTT
d_gene: NA
j_gene: TRBJ2-2
v_gene: TRBV30
abundance: NA